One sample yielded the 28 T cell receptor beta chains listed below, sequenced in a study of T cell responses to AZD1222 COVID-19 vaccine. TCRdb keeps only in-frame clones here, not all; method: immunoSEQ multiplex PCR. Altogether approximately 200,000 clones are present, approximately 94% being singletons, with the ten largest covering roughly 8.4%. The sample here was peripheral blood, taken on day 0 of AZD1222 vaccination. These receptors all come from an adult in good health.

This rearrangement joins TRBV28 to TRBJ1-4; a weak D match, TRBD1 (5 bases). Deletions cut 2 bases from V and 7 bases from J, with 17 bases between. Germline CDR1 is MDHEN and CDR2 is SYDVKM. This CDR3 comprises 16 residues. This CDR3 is CASSLPNGGVREKLFF. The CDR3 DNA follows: TGTGCCAGCAGTTTACCAAATGGAGGGGTCCGTGAAAAACTGTTTTTT.

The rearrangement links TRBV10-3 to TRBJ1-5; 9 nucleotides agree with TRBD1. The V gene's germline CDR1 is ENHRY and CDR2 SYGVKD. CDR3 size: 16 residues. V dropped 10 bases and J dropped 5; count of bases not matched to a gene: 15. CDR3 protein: CATYSGTGMLDQPQHF. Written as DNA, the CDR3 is TGTGCCACCTATTCCGGGACAGGGATGTTGGATCAGCCCCAGCATTTT.

The CDR3 protein is CASSQDRPGQVPYEQYF. The CDR3 DNA reads as TGTGCCAGCAGCCAAGATCGTCCGGGACAGGTTCCCTACGAGCAGTACTTC. The chain uses TRBV14 and TRBJ2-7; TRBD1 aligns across 8 bases. CDR3 length: 17 amino acids. V lost 0 bases and J lost 2; bases outside the gene matches: 9. CDR1 and CDR2 from the germline V gene are SGHDN and FVKESK. The full variable domain, completed using reference TRBV14 and TRBJ2-7, is EAGVTQFPSHSVIEKGQTVTLRCDPISGHDNLYWYRRVMGKEIKFLLHFVKESKQDESGMPNNRFLAERTGGTYSTLKVQPAELEDSGVYFCASSQDRPGQVPYEQYFGPGTRLTVT.

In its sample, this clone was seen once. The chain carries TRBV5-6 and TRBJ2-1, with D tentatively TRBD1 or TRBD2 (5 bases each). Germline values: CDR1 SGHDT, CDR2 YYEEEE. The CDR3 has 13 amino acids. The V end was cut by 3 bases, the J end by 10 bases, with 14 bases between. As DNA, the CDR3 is TGTGCCAGCAGCTGGCGAGGGGTACGGGAGCAGTTCTTC. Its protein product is CASSWRGVREQFF.

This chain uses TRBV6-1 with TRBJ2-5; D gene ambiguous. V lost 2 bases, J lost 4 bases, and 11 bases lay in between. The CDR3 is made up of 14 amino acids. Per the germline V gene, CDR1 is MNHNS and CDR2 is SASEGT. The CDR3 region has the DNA TGTGCCAGCAGTGAAACGCTCTCCGGAGAGACCCAGTACTTC. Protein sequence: CASSETLSGETQYF.

In DNA, the CDR3 is TGTGCCAGCAGCCCCGACCCGGGACAGGGGACCTATGGCTACACCTTC. Its translation is CASSPDPGQGTYGYTF. This chain connects TRBV5-4 to TRBJ1-2; 10 bases are shared with TRBD1. V lost 4 bases and J lost 4; bases outside the gene matches: 10. This CDR3 has 16 amino acids. Germline loops: CDR1 SGHNT, CDR2 YYREEE (reference sequence).

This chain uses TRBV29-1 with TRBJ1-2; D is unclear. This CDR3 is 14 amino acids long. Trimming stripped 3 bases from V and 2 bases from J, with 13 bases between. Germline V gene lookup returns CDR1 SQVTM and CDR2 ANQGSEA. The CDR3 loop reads CSVDLSGSNYGYTF. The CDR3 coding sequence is TGCAGCGTTGATCTTTCCGGATCCAACTATGGCTACACCTTC.

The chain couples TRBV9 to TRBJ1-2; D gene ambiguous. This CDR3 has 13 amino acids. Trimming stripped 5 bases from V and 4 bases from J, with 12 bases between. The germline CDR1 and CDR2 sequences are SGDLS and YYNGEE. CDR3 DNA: TGTGCCAGCAGTCTCGGACGGGGCTATGGCTACACCTTC. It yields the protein CASSLGRGYGYTF.

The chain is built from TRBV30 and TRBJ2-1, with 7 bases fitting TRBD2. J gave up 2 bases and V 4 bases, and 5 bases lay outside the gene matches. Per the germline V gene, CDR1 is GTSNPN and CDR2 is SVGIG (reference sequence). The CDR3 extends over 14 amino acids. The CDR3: CAWIAGEAYNEQFF. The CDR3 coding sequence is TGTGCCTGGATCGCGGGGGAGGCCTACAATGAGCAGTTCTTC.

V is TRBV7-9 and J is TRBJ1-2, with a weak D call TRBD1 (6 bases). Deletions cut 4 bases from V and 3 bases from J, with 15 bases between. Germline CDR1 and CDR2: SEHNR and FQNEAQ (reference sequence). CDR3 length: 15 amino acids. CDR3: CASSSPGQPDYGYTF. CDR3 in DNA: TGTGCCAGCAGCTCTCCGGGACAACCAGACTATGGCTACACCTTC. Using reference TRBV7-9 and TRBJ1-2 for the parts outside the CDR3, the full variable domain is DTGVSQNPRHKITKRGQNVTFRCDPISEHNRLYWYRQTLGQGPEFLTYFQNEAQLEKSRLLSDRFSAERPKGSFSTLEIQRTEQGDSAMYLCASSSPGQPDYGYTFGSGTRLTVV.

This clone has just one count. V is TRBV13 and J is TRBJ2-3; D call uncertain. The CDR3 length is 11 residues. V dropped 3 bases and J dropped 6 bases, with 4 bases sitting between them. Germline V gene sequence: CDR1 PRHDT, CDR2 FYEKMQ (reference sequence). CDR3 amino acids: CASSFWDTQYF. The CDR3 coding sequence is TGTGCCAGCAGCTTTTGGGATACGCAGTATTTT.

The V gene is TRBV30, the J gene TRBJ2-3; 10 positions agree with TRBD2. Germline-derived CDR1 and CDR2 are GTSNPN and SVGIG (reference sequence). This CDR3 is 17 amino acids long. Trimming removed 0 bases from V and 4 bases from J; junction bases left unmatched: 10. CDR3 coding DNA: TGTGCCTGGAGTGTTGCAAAGCTAGCGGGAGTCGCAGATACGCAGTATTTT. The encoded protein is CAWSVAKLAGVADTQYF.

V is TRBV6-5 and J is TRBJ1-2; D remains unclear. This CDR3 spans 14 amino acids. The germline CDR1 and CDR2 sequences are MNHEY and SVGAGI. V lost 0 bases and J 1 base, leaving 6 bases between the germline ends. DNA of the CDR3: TGTGCCAGCAGTTACTCCAGGATTAACTATGGCTACACCTTC. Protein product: CASSYSRINYGYTF.

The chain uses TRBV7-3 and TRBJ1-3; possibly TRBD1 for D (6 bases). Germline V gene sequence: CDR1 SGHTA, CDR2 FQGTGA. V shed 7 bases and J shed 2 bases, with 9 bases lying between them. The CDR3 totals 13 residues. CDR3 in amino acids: CASTQGPGNTIYF. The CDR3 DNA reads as TGTGCCAGCACCCAGGGGCCTGGAAACACCATATATTTT.

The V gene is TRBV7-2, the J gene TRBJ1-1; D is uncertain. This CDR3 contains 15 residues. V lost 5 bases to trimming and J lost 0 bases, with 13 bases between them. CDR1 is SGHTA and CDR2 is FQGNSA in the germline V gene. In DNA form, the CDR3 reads TGTGCCAGCAGCCGCGGGTCTCTCTTGAACACTGAAGCTTTCTTT. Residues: CASSRGSLLNTEAFF.

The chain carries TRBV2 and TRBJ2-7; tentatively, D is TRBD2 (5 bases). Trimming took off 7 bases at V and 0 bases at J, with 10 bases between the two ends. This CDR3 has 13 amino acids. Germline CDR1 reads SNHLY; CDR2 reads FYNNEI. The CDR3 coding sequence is TGTGCCAGCAACCCTGGGAGCTCCTACGAGCAGTACTTC. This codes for CASNPGSSYEQYF. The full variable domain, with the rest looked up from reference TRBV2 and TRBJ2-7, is EPEVTQTPSHQVTQMGQEVILRCVPISNHLYFYWYRQILGQKVEFLVSFYNNEISEKSEIFDDQFSVERPDGSNFTLKIRSTKLEDSAMYFCASNPGSSYEQYFGPGTRLTVT.

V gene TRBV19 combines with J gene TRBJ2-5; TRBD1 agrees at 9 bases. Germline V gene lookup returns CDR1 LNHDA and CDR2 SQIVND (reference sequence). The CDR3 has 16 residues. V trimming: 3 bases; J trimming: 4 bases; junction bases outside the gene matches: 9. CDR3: CASSIGTGTYVETQYF. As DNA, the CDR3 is TGTGCCAGTAGTATCGGGACAGGGACATATGTAGAGACCCAGTACTTC.

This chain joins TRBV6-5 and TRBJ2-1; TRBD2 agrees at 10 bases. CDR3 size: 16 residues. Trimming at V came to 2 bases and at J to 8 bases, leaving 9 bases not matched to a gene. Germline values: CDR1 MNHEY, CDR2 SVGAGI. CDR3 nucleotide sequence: TGTGCCAGCAGTTACCTAGCGGGAGCTCGATTCGATGAGCAGTTCTTC. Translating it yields CASSYLAGARFDEQFF.

The chain's CDR3 is CASSLGRGQTSTDTQYF. The CDR3 bases are TGCGCCAGCAGCCTCGGGCGTGGCCAAACTAGCACAGATACGCAGTATTTT. V gene TRBV4-1 combines with J gene TRBJ2-3; D is ambiguous. The CDR3 totals 17 residues. V shed 4 bases and J shed 0 bases, with 17 bases lying between them. CDR1 and CDR2 from the germline V gene are MGHRA and YSYEKL.

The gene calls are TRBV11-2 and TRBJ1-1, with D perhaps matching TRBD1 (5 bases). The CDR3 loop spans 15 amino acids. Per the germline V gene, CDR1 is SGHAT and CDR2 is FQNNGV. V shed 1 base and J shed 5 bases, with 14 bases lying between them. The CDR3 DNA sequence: TGTGCCAGCAGCTTAGGGGCAGGGATGATTACTGAAGCTTTCTTT. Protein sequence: CASSLGAGMITEAFF. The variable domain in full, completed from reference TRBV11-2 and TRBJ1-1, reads EAGVAQSPRYKIIEKRQSVAFWCNPISGHATLYWYQQILGQGPKLLIQFQNNGVVDDSQLPKDRFSAERLKGVDSTLKIQPAKLEDSAVYLCASSLGAGMITEAFFGQGTRLTVV.

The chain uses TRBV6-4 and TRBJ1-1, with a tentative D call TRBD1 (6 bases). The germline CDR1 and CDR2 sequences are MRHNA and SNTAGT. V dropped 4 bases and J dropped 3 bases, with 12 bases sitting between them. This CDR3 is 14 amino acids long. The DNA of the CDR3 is TGTGCCAGCAGTGTGGAGGGGGGGGACACTGAAGCTTTCTTT. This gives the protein CASSVEGGDTEAFF.

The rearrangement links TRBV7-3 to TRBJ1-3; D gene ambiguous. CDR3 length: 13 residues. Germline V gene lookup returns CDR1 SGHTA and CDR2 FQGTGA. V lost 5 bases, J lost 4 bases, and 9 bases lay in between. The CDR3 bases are TGTGCCAGCAGCCCGGAACCAGGAAACACCATATATTTT. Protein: CASSPEPGNTIYF. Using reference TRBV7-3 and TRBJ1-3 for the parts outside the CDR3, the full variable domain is GAGVSQTPSNKVTEKGKYVELRCDPISGHTALYWYRQSLGQGPEFLIYFQGTGAADDSGLPNDRFFAVRPEGSVSTLKIQRTERGDSAVYLCASSPEPGNTIYFGEGSWLTVV.

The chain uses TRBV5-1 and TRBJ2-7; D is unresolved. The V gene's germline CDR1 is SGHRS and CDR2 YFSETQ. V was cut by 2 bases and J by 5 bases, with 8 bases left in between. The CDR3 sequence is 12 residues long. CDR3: CASSLGFNEQYF. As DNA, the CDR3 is TGCGCCAGCAGCTTAGGGTTCAACGAGCAGTACTTC. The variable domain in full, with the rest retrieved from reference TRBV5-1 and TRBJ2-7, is KAGVTQTPRYLIKTRGQQVTLSCSPISGHRSVSWYQQTPGQGLQFLFEYFSETQRNKGNFPGRFSGRQFSNSRSEMNVSTLELGDSALYLCASSLGFNEQYFGPGTRLTVT.

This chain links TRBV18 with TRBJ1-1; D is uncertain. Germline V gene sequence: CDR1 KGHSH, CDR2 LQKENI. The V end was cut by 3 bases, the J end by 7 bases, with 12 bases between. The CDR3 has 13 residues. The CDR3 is CASSPPPGSEAFF. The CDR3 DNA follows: TGTGCCAGCTCACCTCCCCCGGGTAGTGAAGCTTTCTTT.

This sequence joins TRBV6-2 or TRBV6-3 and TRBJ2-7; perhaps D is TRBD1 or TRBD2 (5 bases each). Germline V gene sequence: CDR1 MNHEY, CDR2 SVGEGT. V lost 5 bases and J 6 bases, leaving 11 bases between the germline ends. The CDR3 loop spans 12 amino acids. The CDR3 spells CASSPPGPEQYF. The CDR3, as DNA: TGTGCCAGCAGTCCCCCGGGGCCCGAGCAGTACTTC.

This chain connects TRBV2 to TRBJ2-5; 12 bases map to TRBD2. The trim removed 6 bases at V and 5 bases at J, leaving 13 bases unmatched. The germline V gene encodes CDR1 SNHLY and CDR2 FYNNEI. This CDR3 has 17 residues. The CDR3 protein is CASRAGTSGRRQETQYF. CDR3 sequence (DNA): TGTGCCAGCAGAGCCGGGACTAGCGGGCGCCGGCAGGAGACCCAGTACTTC.

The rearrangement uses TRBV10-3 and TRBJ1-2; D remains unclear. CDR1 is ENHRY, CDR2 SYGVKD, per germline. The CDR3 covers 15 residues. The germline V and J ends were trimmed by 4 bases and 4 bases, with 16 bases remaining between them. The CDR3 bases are TGTGCCATCAGTGTGCACCGGGATTCGGGCTATGGCTACACCTTC. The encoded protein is CAISVHRDSGYGYTF.

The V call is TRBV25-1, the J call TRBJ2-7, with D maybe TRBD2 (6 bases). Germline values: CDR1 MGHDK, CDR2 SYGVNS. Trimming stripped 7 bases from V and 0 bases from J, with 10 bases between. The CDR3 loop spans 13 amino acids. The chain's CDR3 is CASIAVNSYEQYF. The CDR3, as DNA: TGTGCCAGCATAGCGGTTAACTCCTACGAGCAGTACTTC.